A single sample gave rise to the 32 T cell receptor beta chains below, sequenced in a study of shared clonotypes between healthy human individuals. Sequencing used immunoSEQ multiplex PCR; TCRdb keeps in-frame clones, though not all of them. The sample carries over 400,000 clones, over 75% recorded once. The source material was PBMCs. The receptors here all came from a woman in her thirties or forties in good health. Some clones in this sample may be carry-over from other donors' samples.

Regarding this clone: One base away lies a much larger clone, so this may be a sequencing read error. Other nucleotide sequences in the sample specify the same CDR3. The rearrangement links TRBV19 to TRBJ1-1; D ambiguous. CDR1 LNHDA and CDR2 SQIVND come from the germline V gene (reference sequence). The CDR3 runs 13 residues. CDR3 coding DNA: TGTGCCAGTAGTATTGTGGTGAATACTGAAGCTTTCTTT. It is translated as CASSIVVNTEAFF.

As to this clone: A far larger clone is one base from this, pointing to a likely read error. This chain connects TRBV29-1 to TRBJ1-1, with a possible D match to TRBD1 (5 bases). This CDR3 contains 12 residues. Looked up from germline, CDR1 is SQVTM and CDR2 is ANQGSEA. CDR3 protein: CSIEPGGTEAFF. For the CDR3, the DNA is TGCAGCATTGAGCCGGGGGGAACTGAAGCTTTCTTT.

This clone occurred a few times. The chain couples TRBV6-6 to TRBJ1-3; a possible D gene is TRBD1 (6 bases). Per germline, CDR1 MNHNY and CDR2 SVGAGI (reference sequence). The V end was cut by 5 bases, the J end by 1 base, with 15 bases between. CDR3 size: 16 residues. The CDR3 loop is CASSVAAGVSGNTIYF. CDR3 bases: TGTGCCAGCAGTGTCGCGGCAGGGGTTTCTGGAAACACCATATATTTT.

This rearrangement joins TRBV7-3 to TRBJ2-7; no clear D. With 5 bases removed from V and 7 bases from J, the gap between germline ends came to 15 bases. The CDR3 extends over 13 amino acids. CDR1 and CDR2 from the germline V gene are SGHTA and FQGTGA. The CDR3 DNA reads TGTGCCAGCAGCCGTACAACAGTGGGAGAGCAGTACTTC. Translating gives CASSRTTVGEQYF.

The chain has TRBV5-1 and TRBJ1-4; D remains ambiguous. The CDR3 consists of 15 residues. CDR1 and CDR2 from the germline V gene are SGHRS and YFSETQ. V was cut by 0 bases and J by 6 bases, with 12 bases left in between. CDR3 DNA: TGCGCCAGCAGCTTGGCCCGCCAGGAAGATGAAAAACTGTTTTTT. Translated, it gives CASSLARQEDEKLFF.

CDR3 bases: TGCGCCAGCAGCCCGACTACTTACAATGAGCAGTTCTTC. Protein product: CASSPTTYNEQFF. The chain couples TRBV5-1 to TRBJ2-1, with TRBD2 as a possible D gene (5 bases). Germline V gene sequence: CDR1 SGHRS, CDR2 YFSETQ. Trimming stripped 4 bases from V and 4 bases from J, with 9 bases between. The CDR3 is made up of 13 amino acids. Drawing the rest from reference TRBV5-1 and TRBJ2-1, the complete variable domain is KAGVTQTPRYLIKTRGQQVTLSCSPISGHRSVSWYQQTPGQGLQFLFEYFSETQRNKGNFPGRFSGRQFSNSRSEMNVSTLELGDSALYLCASSPTTYNEQFFGPGTRLTVL.

The J gene is TRBJ1-3, the V gene TRBV6-5; D not certain. This CDR3 has 14 residues. Germline CDR1 reads MNHEY; CDR2 reads SVGAGI. Trimming pared 0 bases from V and 0 bases from J, leaving 3 bases between. The CDR3: CASSYSNSGNTIYF. CDR3 nucleotides: TGTGCCAGCAGTTACTCTAACTCTGGAAACACCATATATTTT.

Note on this clone: A read error is the likely source, as a far larger clone sits one nucleotide away. The rearrangement joins TRBV11-2 to TRBJ1-3, with D unresolved. The CDR3 loop spans 15 amino acids. Germline V gene lookup returns CDR1 SGHAT and CDR2 FQNNGV. V was pared by 1 base and J by 4 bases, with 11 bases between. CDR3 residues: CASSLVTGFGNTIYF. The CDR3 DNA sequence: TGTGCCAGCAGCTTAGTGACTGGGTTCGGAAACACCATATATTTT.

The V call is TRBV10-2, the J call TRBJ2-2; D unresolved. Germline assignment: CDR1 WSHSY and CDR2 SAAADI. The CDR3 extends over 14 amino acids. Trimming took off 6 bases at V and 2 bases at J, with 10 bases between the two ends. The CDR3 nucleotides are TGCGCCAGCAGCCCCAATGGCAACACCGGGGAGCTGTTTTTT. As protein: CASSPNGNTGELFF.

For this clone: At one boundary the junction diverges from the germline segment, which might be a read error. This rearrangement joins TRBV30 to TRBJ1-2; possibly TRBD1 for D (6 bases). The CDR3 has 11 residues. Germline CDR1 reads GTSNPN; CDR2 reads SVGIG (reference sequence). In DNA, the CDR3 is TGTGCCTGGAGTCCCCCCCCGGGGGCAGGCTTC. This codes for CAWSPPPGAGF. The variable domain in full, completed from reference TRBV30 and TRBJ1-2, reads SQTIHQWPATLVQPVGSPLSLECTVEGTSNPNLYWYRQAAGRGLQLLFYSVGIGQISSEVPQNLSASRPQDRQFILSSKKLLLSDSGFYLCAWSPPPGAGFGSGTRLTVV.

In regard to this clone: The junction departs from germline at one end; a sequencing error may be responsible. The genes are TRBV7-9 and TRBJ1-1, with D uncertain. Per the germline V gene, CDR1 is SEHNR and CDR2 is FQNEAQ (reference sequence). The CDR3 contains 13 residues. CDR3 in DNA: TGTGCCAGCGGCTTAGACATAAGCACTGAAGCTTTCTTT. This codes for CASGLDISTEAFF.

Worth noting for this clone: A much larger clone differs by one base, so this may be a read error. Other DNA sequences from this sample encode an identical CDR3 as well. CDR3 amino acids: CASSLVLGNEQFF. Written as DNA, the CDR3 is TGTGCCAGCAGCCTAGTGTTGGGGAATGAGCAGTTCTTC. The chain couples TRBV7-8 to TRBJ2-1; D unresolved. V was trimmed by 5 bases and J by 7 bases, leaving 12 bases between them. Germline-derived CDR1 and CDR2 are SGHVS and FQNEAQ. The CDR3 is 13 amino acids.

The genes are TRBV30 and TRBJ1-1, with unresolved D. Germline CDR1 is GTSNPN and CDR2 is SVGIG (reference sequence). Trimming removed 0 bases from V and 2 bases from J, with 10 bases in between. This CDR3 is built from 14 residues. Written as DNA, the CDR3 is TGTGCCTGGAGTGTCGGTGGGTTTAACACTGAAGCTTTCTTT. Protein product: CAWSVGGFNTEAFF.

Turning to this clone: Other nucleotide sequences from this sample produce the same CDR3. The rearrangement joins TRBV30 to TRBJ1-3; D ambiguous. The CDR3 consists of 15 residues. CDR1 is GTSNPN, CDR2 SVGIG, per germline (reference sequence). V dropped 4 bases and J dropped 0 bases, with 13 bases sitting between them. The CDR3 DNA reads TGTGCCTGGACCCTCGGGCAGGTCTCTGGAAACACCATATATTTT. This gives the protein CAWTLGQVSGNTIYF.

The CDR3 protein is CASSSPHRIVMNTEAFF. The CDR3 region has the DNA TGTGCCAGCAGCTCTCCCCACAGGATAGTAATGAACACTGAAGCTTTCTTT. The chain links TRBV7-2 to TRBJ1-1; D is perhaps TRBD1 (5 bases). The CDR3 is 17 amino acids. Germline values: CDR1 SGHTA, CDR2 FQGNSA. The V end lost 4 bases, the J end lost 0 bases, and 18 bases lay between the germline ends. Filled out from reference TRBV7-2 and TRBJ1-1, the complete variable domain reads GAGVSQSPSNKVTEKGKDVELRCDPISGHTALYWYRQSLGQGLEFLIYFQGNSAPDKSGLPSDRFSAERTGGSVSTLTIQRTQQEDSAVYLCASSSPHRIVMNTEAFFGQGTRLTVV.

About this clone: With a far larger clone one base away, a read error is the likely cause. The rearrangement uses TRBV5-1 and TRBJ1-4; TRBD1 might be the D (5 bases). CDR3 length: 14 amino acids. Germline V gene lookup returns CDR1 SGHRS and CDR2 YFSETQ. CDR3 sequence (DNA): TGCGCCGGCAGCCTAGGGGATTCTAATGAAAAACTGTTTTTT. It encodes CAGSLGDSNEKLFF.

Notes on this clone: This sequence is one base from a far larger clone and is likely a read error. The chain combines TRBV4-2 with TRBJ1-3; D ambiguous. This CDR3 is 16 amino acids long. Germline loops: CDR1 LGHNA, CDR2 YNFKEQ. The CDR3 nucleotides read TGTGCCAGCAGCCAAGTCGGGTCCCCCTCTGGAAACACCGTATATTTT. This gives the protein CASSQVGSPSGNTVYF.

A single count supports this clone. This chain joins TRBV28 and TRBJ1-4; D perhaps matches TRBD1 (6 bases). This CDR3 has 16 amino acids. Germline CDR1 and CDR2: MDHEN and SYDVKM. V was trimmed by 5 bases and J by 0 bases, leaving 13 bases between them. For the CDR3, the DNA is TGTGCCAGCAGTGATTCCCGGGGGCCAACTAATGAAAAACTGTTTTTT. This gives the protein CASSDSRGPTNEKLFF.

The gene calls are TRBV14 and TRBJ2-7; TRBD2 agrees at 12 bases. CDR3 length: 15 amino acids. J lost 3 bases, V lost 4 bases, and 4 bases had no gene match. Germline V gene lookup returns CDR1 SGHDN and CDR2 FVKESK. The CDR3, as DNA: TGTGCCAGCAGCCCCGTGGGACTAGCGGGCTACGAGCAGTACTTC. Translating gives CASSPVGLAGYEQYF. Full variable domain (missing parts from reference TRBV14 and TRBJ2-7): EAGVTQFPSHSVIEKGQTVTLRCDPISGHDNLYWYRRVMGKEIKFLLHFVKESKQDESGMPNNRFLAERTGGTYSTLKVQPAELEDSGVYFCASSPVGLAGYEQYFGPGTRLTVT.

Details on this clone: A far larger clone is just one base off, so this is likely a read error. This specimen includes other DNA sequences encoding the same CDR3. V and J are TRBV28 and TRBJ1-2; D might be TRBD1 (5 bases). Germline CDR1 reads MDHEN; CDR2 reads SYDVKM. The CDR3 loop spans 14 amino acids. V shed 5 bases and J shed 9 bases, with 19 bases lying between them. For the CDR3, the DNA is TGTGCCAGCAGTGGCCCCGGGACTGCCCCGAGCTACACCTTC. Protein: CASSGPGTAPSYTF.

The chain uses TRBV6-1 and TRBJ2-1, with 13 bases lining up with TRBD2. Trimming removed 11 bases from V and 7 bases from J; junction bases left unmatched: 2. Looked up from germline, CDR1 is MNHNS and CDR2 is SASEGT. The CDR3 runs to 12 residues. CDR3: CAGGLAGNEQFF. The CDR3 coding sequence is TGTGCCGGGGGACTAGCGGGAAATGAGCAGTTCTTC.

The genes are TRBV5-4 and TRBJ2-7; 14 bases fit TRBD2. V lost 4 bases and J lost 3; bases outside the gene matches: 3. Germline V gives CDR1 SGHNT, CDR2 YYREEE (reference sequence). The CDR3 runs to 15 residues. The CDR3 reads CASSPGLAGVYEQYF. Here the CDR3 DNA reads TGTGCCAGCAGCCCGGGACTAGCGGGAGTCTACGAGCAGTACTTC.

Points on this clone: One base separates it from a far larger clone, so it is likely a read error. The chain has TRBV29-1 and TRBJ2-3; D might be TRBD1 or TRBD2, each matching 5 bases. The CDR3 extends over 12 amino acids. Germline loops: CDR1 SQVTM, CDR2 ANQGSEA. In DNA, the CDR3 is TGCAGCGCAACCCCGGGGCCAGATGCGCAGTATTTT. Its protein is CSATPGPDAQYF.

This sequence joins TRBV27 and TRBJ2-7; D ambiguous. Deletions cut 2 bases from V and 4 bases from J, with 9 bases between. CDR1 and CDR2 from the germline V gene are MNHEY and SMNVEV (reference sequence). This CDR3 spans 13 amino acids. DNA for the CDR3: TGTGCCAGCAGTTTAGGGTTTCAATACGAGCAGTACTTC. Protein sequence: CASSLGFQYEQYF.

The sample holds a few counts of this clone. The V and J genes are TRBV30 and TRBJ2-1; 8 bases fit TRBD2. Germline loops: CDR1 GTSNPN, CDR2 SVGIG (reference sequence). The CDR3 loop spans 13 amino acids. V dropped 7 bases and J dropped 6; count of bases not matched to a gene: 8. The DNA for the CDR3 is TGTGCCTCAGGACGGGAGGGACGCAATGAGCAGTTCTTC. Its protein is CASGREGRNEQFF. Based on the CDR3 plus reference TRBV30 and TRBJ2-1, the full variable domain is SQTIHQWPATLVQPVGSPLSLECTVEGTSNPNLYWYRQAAGRGLQLLFYSVGIGQISSEVPQNLSASRPQDRQFILSSKKLLLSDSGFYLCASGREGRNEQFFGPGTRLTVL.

The genes are TRBV9 and TRBJ2-1; D possibly corresponds to TRBD2 (5 bases). Germline V gives CDR1 SGDLS, CDR2 YYNGEE. The CDR3 spans 16 residues. Trimming pared 0 bases from V and 0 bases from J, leaving 10 bases between. The chain's CDR3 is CASSVAGLASYNEQFF. CDR3 nucleotides: TGTGCCAGCAGCGTAGCTGGGCTAGCCTCCTACAATGAGCAGTTCTTC.

In this sample, this clone turned up a few times. In DNA form, the CDR3 reads TGTGCCAGCAGCCACAGGGACGCTCAGCCCCAGCATTTT. It specifies CASSHRDAQPQHF. V usage is TRBV5-8 and J usage is TRBJ1-5; weak D call: TRBD1 (6 bases). V was shortened by 4 bases and J by 6 bases, with 11 bases between the two germline ends. Germline CDR1 reads SGHTS; CDR2 reads YDEGEE. The CDR3 covers 13 residues.

V is TRBV11-2 and J is TRBJ2-1; 15 nucleotides agree with TRBD2. The CDR3 length is 15 residues. V dropped 6 bases and J dropped 8; count of bases not matched to a gene: 5. Germline assignment: CDR1 SGHAT and CDR2 FQNNGV. The CDR3 is CASRGLAGGPHEQFF. CDR3 DNA sequence: TGTGCCAGCAGGGGACTAGCGGGAGGACCCCATGAGCAGTTCTTC.

The chain links TRBV28 to TRBJ2-1, with 8 bases identical to TRBD1. Trimming took 6 bases from V and 3 from J; bases not matched to a gene: 10. CDR3 length: 16 amino acids. CDR1 MDHEN and CDR2 SYDVKM come from the germline V gene. CDR3 in DNA: TGTGCCAGCAGAAAACAGGGGGATACCGTCTACAATGAGCAGTTCTTC. This gives the protein CASRKQGDTVYNEQFF.

V and J are TRBV9 and TRBJ2-3, with D hard to call. The CDR3 is made up of 13 amino acids. Trimming removed 2 bases from V and 4 bases from J, with 8 bases in between. Germline CDR1 SGDLS, CDR2 YYNGEE. The CDR3 DNA reads as TGTGCCAGCAGCGTGGCCCCTTCAGATACGCAGTATTTT. Translating gives CASSVAPSDTQYF.

This clone was seen only once. V usage is TRBV5-4 and J usage is TRBJ2-2; 7 positions match TRBD1. In germline, CDR1 is SGHNT, CDR2 YYREEE (reference sequence). The V gene end was trimmed by 4 bases and the J gene end by 2 bases; junction bases not matched to a gene: 5. The CDR3 sequence is 15 residues long. In DNA form, the CDR3 reads TGTGCCAGCAGCCGGGACAGTCTCAACACCGGGGAGCTGTTTTTT. This codes for CASSRDSLNTGELFF.

Regarding this clone: A far larger clone lies a single base away; this is likely a read error. This same CDR3 is encoded by further DNA sequences in the sample. The V and J genes are TRBV27 and TRBJ1-4; no clear D gene. This CDR3 region has 13 residues. CDR1 is MNHEY, CDR2 SMNVEV, per germline (reference sequence). CDR3 sequence: CASSSTDNEKLFF. CDR3 DNA sequence: TGTGCCAGCAGTTCAACAGATAATGAAAAGCTGTTTTTT.